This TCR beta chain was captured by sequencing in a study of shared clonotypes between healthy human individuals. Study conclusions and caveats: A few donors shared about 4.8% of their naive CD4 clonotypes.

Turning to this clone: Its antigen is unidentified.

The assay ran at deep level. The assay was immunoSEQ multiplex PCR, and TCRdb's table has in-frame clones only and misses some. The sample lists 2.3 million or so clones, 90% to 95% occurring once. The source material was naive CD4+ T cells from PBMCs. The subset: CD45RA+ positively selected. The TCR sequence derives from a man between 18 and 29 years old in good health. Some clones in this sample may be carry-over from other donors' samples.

CDR3 sequence reads: CASSLLPGQGSSGYGYTF. In nucleotides, the CDR3 is TGTGCCAGCAGCTTACTCCCCGGACAGGGGAGTAGCGGCTATGGCTACACCTTC. The chain couples TRBV7-3 to TRBJ1-2; 9 nucleotides line up with TRBD1. V shed 2 bases, J shed 4 bases, and the junction held 14 bases outside the gene matches. Per the germline V gene, CDR1 is SGHTA and CDR2 is FQGTGA. The CDR3 is 18 residues long.